This T cell receptor beta chain was found in a study of control samples from healthy donors and cancer patients. Measured with immunoSEQ multiplex PCR; TCRdb has only the in-frame clones, and not every one. This table has fewer than 200,000 clones, roughly 89% appearing once. Deletions cut 8 bases from V and 3 bases from J, with 16 bases between. The CDR3 is made up of 14 amino acids. CDR1 is MNHEY and CDR2 is SVGAGI in the germline V gene. J is TRBJ1-2 and V is TRBV6-5; no firm D call. The TCR originated in a woman between 50 and 59 years old in good health. Sequencing used blood. The CDR3 coding sequence is TGTGCCAGCGAGGCTCCTCTGGGATACTATGGCTACACCTTC. It specifies CASEAPLGYYGYTF.